The rows below give T cell receptor beta chains drawn from one sample of a study of cytomegalovirus exposure and HLA in healthy donors. Clones were read by immunoSEQ multiplex PCR, and TCRdb kept only the in-frame ones, dropping some. The sample lists about 76,000 clones, 73% seen once, with about 16% in the top ten. Sequencing was done on a sample of PBMCs. The receptors were sampled from a woman between 35 and 50 years old in good health and CMV-seropositive. Both conserved end residues are part of each CDR3. Fields, in order: CDR3 length, clone size, J gene, V gene, D gene, CDR3 DNA, CDR3 protein. D genes are given only for firm matches. Rows may omit the clone size; those that give it use once, few, many or a size class.

14	once	TRBJ1-4	TRBV7-2	TRBD1	TGTGCCAGCAGCTTCCGGGACAGTAATGAAAAACTGTTTTTT	CASSFRDSNEKLFF
15	-	TRBJ2-3	TRBV18	TRBD1	TGTGCCAGCTCATCACAGGGGGCTAGCACAGATACGCAGTATTTT	CASSSQGASTDTQYF
16	-	TRBJ1-2	TRBV5-1	TRBD1	TGCGCCAGCGCTCTAGACGGGACAGCTATTAACTATGGCTACACCTTC	CASALDGTAINYGYTF
14	-	TRBJ1-2	TRBV28	-	TGTGCCAGCAGTTTAGGCAGGTCGGGGTATGGCTACACCTTC	CASSLGRSGYGYTF
15	-	TRBJ1-2	TRBV10-3	-	TGTGCCATCAGTGATGAGACTAGTTATGGCTATGGCTACACCTTC	CAISDETSYGYGYTF
16	-	TRBJ2-1	TRBV4-2	TRBD2	TGTGCCAGCAGCCACGGGCTAGCGGAGACCTACAATGAGCAGTTCTTC	CASSHGLAETYNEQFF
17	-	TRBJ2-3	TRBV7-8	TRBD1	TGTGCCAGCCGGGTCGGGTTGAGACAGGGGGCGACAGATACGCAGTATTTT	CASRVGLRQGATDTQYF
14	-	TRBJ2-7	TRBV4-3	-	TGCGCCAGCAGCCAATGGACGGGAAACTACGAGCAGTACTTC	CASSQWTGNYEQYF
16	-	TRBJ1-2	TRBV14	TRBD1	TGTGCCAGCAGCCAAGATTTAGGGACAGGGACTTATGGCTACACCTTC	CASSQDLGTGTYGYTF
17	-	TRBJ2-1	TRBV11-2	TRBD1	TGTGCCAGCAGCCAACTGTCAGGGACAGTGGCTTACAATGAGCAGTTCTTC	CASSQLSGTVAYNEQFF
16	-	TRBJ2-7	TRBV4-3	-	TGCGCCAGCAGCCAAGAGGGGGTTGGAGGGACCTACGAGCAGTACTTC	CASSQEGVGGTYEQYF
16	-	TRBJ1-2	TRBV4-3	-	TGCGCCAGCAGCCAAGAAGTTCAGGCCCAATCATTCGGCTACACCTTC	CASSQEVQAQSFGYTF
15	-	TRBJ1-3	TRBV10-3	-	TGTGCCATCCAAGCGGGGACGATCTCTGGAAACACCATATATTTT	CAIQAGTISGNTIYF
13	-	TRBJ2-7	TRBV6-1	-	TGTGCCAGCACACACGGGGAATCCTACGAGCAGTACTTC	CASTHGESYEQYF
17	-	TRBJ2-5	TRBV5-6	TRBD1	TGTGCCAGCAGCTTGGTTCGGGACAGTGGTGCGAAAGAGACCCAGTACTTC	CASSLVRDSGAKETQYF
14	-	TRBJ1-2	TRBV4-3	-	TGCGCCAGCAGCCAAGCCCAGGCTAACTATGGCTACACCTTC	CASSQAQANYGYTF
16	once	TRBJ2-7	TRBV15	TRBD2	TGTGCCACCAGCAGAGATCTGGCTAGCGGGGCATACGAGCAGTACTTC	CATSRDLASGAYEQYF
16	few	TRBJ1-1	TRBV5-6	TRBD1	TGTGTCAGTAGCTTGTTCGGGACAGGGGGTGACACTGAAGCTTTTTTT	CVSSLFGTGGDTEAFF
17	-	TRBJ1-1	TRBV4-3	-	TGCGCCAGCAGCCAAGGGGGAGGGGCTGGGGGGGTCACTGAAGCTTTCTTT	CASSQGGGAGGVTEAFF
14	-	TRBJ2-3	TRBV6-9	-	TGTGCCAGCAGTTTTCTCAGGCTTCTAGATACGCAGTATTTT	CASSFLRLLDTQYF
16	-	TRBJ1-5	TRBV28	TRBD1	TGTGCCAGCAGTCCTGGGACAGGGCGGGGGAATCAGCCCCAGCATTTT	CASSPGTGRGNQPQHF
14	-	TRBJ2-7	TRBV2	TRBD1	TGTGCCAGCATCCTCCTTGACAGGGTAAACGAGCAGTACTTC	CASILLDRVNEQYF
16	-	TRBJ2-3	TRBV28	TRBD1	TGTGCCAGCAGTACCCCCGGGACAGGGGGCCGAGATACGCAGTATTTT	CASSTPGTGGRDTQYF
15	few	TRBJ1-4	TRBV5-4	TRBD1	TGTGCCAGCAGTGTCACACAGGGGGCGGGTGAAAAACTGTTTTTT	CASSVTQGAGEKLFF
20	-	TRBJ2-4	TRBV4-1	TRBD2	TGCGCCAGCAGCCAAGATGGAGGACTAGCGGGAGGATTAGCCAAAAACATTCAGTACTTC	CASSQDGGLAGGLAKNIQYF
15	-	TRBJ2-7	TRBV7-9	TRBD2	TGTGCCAGCAGCTTAGAGACTAGCGGGACCTACGAGCAGTACTTC	CASSLETSGTYEQYF
19	-	TRBJ1-4	TRBV30	-	TGTGCCTGGAGTTATCCCAGACAGGACCTATCCGCAACTAATGAAAAACTGTTTTTT	CAWSYPRQDLSATNEKLFF
14	-	TRBJ2-2	TRBV9	-	TGTGCCAGCAGCGTTCAGGGGAACACCGGGGAGCTGTTTTTT	CASSVQGNTGELFF
16	-	TRBJ2-2	TRBV28	TRBD1	TGTGCCAGCTATTTCCGGGACAGGGGGAACACCGGGGAGCTGTTTTTT	CASYFRDRGNTGELFF
12	once	TRBJ1-2	TRBV10-3	-	TGTGCCATCCCTAGCGCTAACTATGGCTACACCTTC	CAIPSANYGYTF
15	-	TRBJ1-1	TRBV11-2	TRBD1	TGTGCCAGCAGCTTAGTAGGGGGCGATACGTCGGAAGCTTTCTTT	CASSLVGGDTSEAFF
17	-	TRBJ1-6	TRBV2	TRBD1	TGTGCCAGCAGCCCCCTCGACAGGGGTCCCTATAATTCACCCCTCCACTTT	CASSPLDRGPYNSPLHF
13	-	TRBJ1-1	TRBV30	TRBD1	TGTGCCTGGAGTGGACAGGGGAACACTGAAGCTTTCTTT	CAWSGQGNTEAFF
12	-	TRBJ2-5	TRBV18	-	TGTGCCAGCTCACCAAGTAGTGAGACCCAGTACTTC	CASSPSSETQYF
17	-	TRBJ2-2	TRBV21-1	-	TGTGCCAGCAGCAAAGTCAACACCATGACGAACACCGGGGAGCTGTTTTTT	CASSKVNTMTNTGELFF
15	-	TRBJ2-7	TRBV4-1	TRBD2	TGCGCCAGCAGCCAAGTAGCGGGGCTCGCGAGGGAGCAGTACTTC	CASSQVAGLAREQYF
14	-	TRBJ2-2	TRBV6-5	-	TGTGCCAGCAGTTACAGGGGGGGCACCGGGGAGCTGTTTTTT	CASSYRGGTGELFF
15	many	TRBJ1-1	TRBV4-2	-	TGTGCCAGCAGCCAAGTTGGAGGGACGGGCACTGAAGCTTTCTTT	CASSQVGGTGTEAFF
15	-	TRBJ2-1	TRBV10-1	-	TGCGCCAGCAGTGAGTCAGCGGCCCTCTACAATGAGCAGTTCTTC	CASSESAALYNEQFF
14	-	TRBJ2-2	TRBV6-6	TRBD2	TGTGCCGCCCACGGGACTAGCGGGGGGCCCGAGCTGTTTTTT	CAAHGTSGGPELFF
15	-	TRBJ2-1	TRBV10-3	TRBD2	TGTGCCATCCGGTTAGTTGGCGGGGGGGACAATGAGCAGTTCTTC	CAIRLVGGGDNEQFF
14	-	TRBJ1-3	TRBV6-5	-	TGTGCCAGCAGACAGGGACACTCTGGAAACACCATATATTTT	CASRQGHSGNTIYF
14	-	TRBJ1-3	TRBV19	TRBD1	TGTGCCAGTAGTTGGAAGGGACAGGGTAACACCATATATTTT	CASSWKGQGNTIYF
15	-	TRBJ2-7	TRBV5-6	TRBD1	TGTGCCAGCAGCTTGGACCAGGGGGCTTCGTGGGAGCAGTACTTC	CASSLDQGASWEQYF
18	-	TRBJ2-3	TRBV14	TRBD2	TGTGCCAGCAGCCAACGACTAGCGGGAGTCATAGTCACAGATACGCAGTATTTT	CASSQRLAGVIVTDTQYF
16	once	TRBJ2-3	TRBV7-8	TRBD2	TGTGCCAGCAGCCGGATGGTACTTAGCGGGGCAGATACGCAGTATTTT	CASSRMVLSGADTQYF
14	few	TRBJ1-1	TRBV4-1	TRBD1	TGCGCCAGCAGCCAAGGGGACAGCGGTAGTGAAGCTTTCTTT	CASSQGDSGSEAFF
16	once	TRBJ2-2	TRBV11-3	TRBD1	TGTGCCAGCAGCTATTCAGGGGGTTCAGGCACCGGGGAGCTGTTTTTT	CASSYSGGSGTGELFF
14	-	TRBJ1-1	TRBV5-1	-	TGCGCCAGCGGCACCGGGGGGGCCGGAACTGAAGCTTTCTTT	CASGTGGAGTEAFF
13	-	TRBJ2-7	TRBV28	TRBD2	TGTGCCAGCGGGGGACTAGCGGGAGTAAAGCAGTACTTC	CASGGLAGVKQYF
18	-	TRBJ1-3	TRBV2	TRBD1	TGTGCCAGCAGTGAAGAGCCGGGACAGGGAATCGCTGGAAACACCATATATTTT	CASSEEPGQGIAGNTIYF
14	-	TRBJ2-7	TRBV28	-	TGTGCCAGCAGGTTATCCGGGACTCAGCCATCGTGGTACTTC	CASRLSGTQPSWYF
14	-	TRBJ2-5	TRBV5-4	TRBD1	TGTGCCAGCAGCTTGGGACAGGGCCAAGAGACCCAGTACTTC	CASSLGQGQETQYF
15	-	TRBJ1-4	TRBV4-3	TRBD1	TGCGCCAGCAGCCAAGATGGGGACAGCAATGAAAAACTGTTTTTT	CASSQDGDSNEKLFF
16	-	TRBJ2-1	TRBV5-1	TRBD2	TGCGCCAGCAGCTGGGGTGTTAGCGGGGGTAAATTAGAGCAGTTCTTC	CASSWGVSGGKLEQFF
16	-	TRBJ2-4	TRBV5-1	TRBD2	TGCGCCAGCAAGCTTAGCGGGCTTAGGGCCGGAAACATTCAGTACTTC	CASKLSGLRAGNIQYF
14	few	TRBJ1-1	TRBV10-2	-	TGCGCCAGCAAGACAGGTGTCATGAACACTGAAGCTTTCTTT	CASKTGVMNTEAFF